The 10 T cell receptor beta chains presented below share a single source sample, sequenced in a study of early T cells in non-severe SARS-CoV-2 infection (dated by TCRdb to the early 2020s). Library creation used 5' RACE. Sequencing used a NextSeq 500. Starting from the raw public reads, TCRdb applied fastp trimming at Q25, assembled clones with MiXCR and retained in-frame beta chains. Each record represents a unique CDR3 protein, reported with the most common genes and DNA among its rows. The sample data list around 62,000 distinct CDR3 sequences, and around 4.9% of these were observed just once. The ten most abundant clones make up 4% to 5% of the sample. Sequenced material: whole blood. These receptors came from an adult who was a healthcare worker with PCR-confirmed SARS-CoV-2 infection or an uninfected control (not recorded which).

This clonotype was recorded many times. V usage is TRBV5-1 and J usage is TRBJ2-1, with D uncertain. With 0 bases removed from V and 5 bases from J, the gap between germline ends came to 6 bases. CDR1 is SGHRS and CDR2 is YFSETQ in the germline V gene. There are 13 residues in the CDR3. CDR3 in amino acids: CASSLEPHNEQFF. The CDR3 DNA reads TGCGCCAGCAGCTTGGAACCTCACAATGAGCAGTTCTTC.

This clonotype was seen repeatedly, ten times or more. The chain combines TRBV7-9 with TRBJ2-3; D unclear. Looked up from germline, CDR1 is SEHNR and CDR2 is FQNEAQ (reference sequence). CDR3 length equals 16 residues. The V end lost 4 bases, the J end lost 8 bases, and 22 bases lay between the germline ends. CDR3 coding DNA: TGTGCCAGCAGCTCTATGTGGATTTCAGGCCGCGGTACGCAGTATTTT. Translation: CASSSMWISGRGTQYF.

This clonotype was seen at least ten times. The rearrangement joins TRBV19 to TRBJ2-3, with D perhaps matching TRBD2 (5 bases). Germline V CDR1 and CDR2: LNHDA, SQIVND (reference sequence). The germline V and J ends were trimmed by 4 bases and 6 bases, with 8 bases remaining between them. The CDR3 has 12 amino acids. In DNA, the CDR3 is TGTGCCAGTAGTACCGAGGGCGATACGCAGTATTTT. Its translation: CASSTEGDTQYF.

CDR3 bases: TGTGCCAGCAGATCCCCGGGGGGTACCTACGAGCAGTACTTC. Its translation: CASRSPGGTYEQYF. The V gene is TRBV7-2, the J gene TRBJ2-7, with TRBD2 identical over 7 bases. The V and J ends lost 6 bases and 2 bases, in that order; junction bases with no gene match: 7. Germline assignment: CDR1 SGHTA and CDR2 FQGNSA. This CDR3 is built from 14 residues.

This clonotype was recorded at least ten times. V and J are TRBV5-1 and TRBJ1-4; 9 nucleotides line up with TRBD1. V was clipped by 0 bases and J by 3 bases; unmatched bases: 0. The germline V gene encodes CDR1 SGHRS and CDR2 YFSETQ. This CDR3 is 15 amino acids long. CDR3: CASSLGTGANEKLFF. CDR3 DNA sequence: TGCGCCAGCAGCTTGGGGACAGGGGCTAATGAAAAACTGTTTTTT.

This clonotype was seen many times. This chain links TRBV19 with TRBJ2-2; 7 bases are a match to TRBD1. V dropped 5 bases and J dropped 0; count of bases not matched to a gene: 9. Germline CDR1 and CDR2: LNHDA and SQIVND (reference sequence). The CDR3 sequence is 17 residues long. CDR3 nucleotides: TGTGCCAGTAGTCCGCGGACAGGACTTACGAACACCGGGGAGCTGTTTTTT. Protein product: CASSPRTGLTNTGELFF. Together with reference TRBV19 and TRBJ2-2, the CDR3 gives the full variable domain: DGGITQSPKYLFRKEGQNVTLSCEQNLNHDAMYWYRQDPGQGLRLIYYSQIVNDFQKGDIAEGYSVSREKKESFPLTVTSAQKNPTAFYLCASSPRTGLTNTGELFFGEGSRLTVL.

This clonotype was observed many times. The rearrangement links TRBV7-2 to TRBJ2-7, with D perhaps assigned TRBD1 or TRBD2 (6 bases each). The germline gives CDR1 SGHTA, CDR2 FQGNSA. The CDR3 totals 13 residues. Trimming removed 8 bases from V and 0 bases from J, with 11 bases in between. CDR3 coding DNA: TGTGCCAGCCAGGAGGGGGACTCCTACGAGCAGTACTTC. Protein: CASQEGDSYEQYF.

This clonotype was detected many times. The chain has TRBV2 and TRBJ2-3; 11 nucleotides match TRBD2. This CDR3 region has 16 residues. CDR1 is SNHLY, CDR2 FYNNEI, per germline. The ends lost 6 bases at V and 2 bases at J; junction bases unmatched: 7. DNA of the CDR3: TGTGCCAGCAGGGGCGGGACTAGCGGAGCCACAGATACGCAGTATTTT. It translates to CASRGGTSGATDTQYF.

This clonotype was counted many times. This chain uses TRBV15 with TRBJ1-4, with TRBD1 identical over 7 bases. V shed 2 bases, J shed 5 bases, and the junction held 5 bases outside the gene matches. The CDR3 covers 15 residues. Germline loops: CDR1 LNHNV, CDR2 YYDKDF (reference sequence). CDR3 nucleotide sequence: TGTGCCACCAGCAGACCGGGACAGCTGAATGAAAAACTGTTTTTT. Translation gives CATSRPGQLNEKLFF.

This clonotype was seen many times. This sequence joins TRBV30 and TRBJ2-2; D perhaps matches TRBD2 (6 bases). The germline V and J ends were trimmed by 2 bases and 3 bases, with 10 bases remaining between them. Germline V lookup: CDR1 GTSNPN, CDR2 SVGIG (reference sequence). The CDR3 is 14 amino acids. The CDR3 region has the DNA TGTGCCTGGAGTAGAAGACTAGACACCGGGGAGCTGTTTTTT. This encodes CAWSRRLDTGELFF.